These 12 T cell receptor beta chains originate from one sample sequenced in a study of blood T cell repertoires in COVID-19. The assay was immunoSEQ multiplex PCR, and TCRdb's table has in-frame clones only and misses some. The sample carries fewer than 200,000 clones, more than 85% recorded once. Material for sequencing was peripheral blood. The source is an elderly woman with COVID-19, enrolled during active disease.

This rearrangement joins TRBV7-8 to TRBJ1-5, with a possible D match to TRBD1 (6 bases). The germline CDR1 and CDR2 sequences are SGHVS and FQNEAQ. The CDR3 length is 15 residues. The V end lost 1 base, the J end lost 5 bases, and 12 bases lay between the germline ends. The CDR3 DNA reads as TGTGCCAGCAGCTTAGTCGCGGGGGGCGATCAGCCCCAGCATTTT. This gives the protein CASSLVAGGDQPQHF.

This clone turned up a few times. This chain links TRBV6-6 with TRBJ1-2; TRBD1 agrees at 8 bases. The V segment lost 4 bases and the J segment 8 bases; nucleotides outside the gene matches: 6. Germline V gives CDR1 MNHNY, CDR2 SVGAGI (reference sequence). This CDR3 region has 13 residues. In DNA form, the CDR3 reads TGTGCCAGCAGTTCCAGGGGGCGCTTAGGCTACACCTTC. This codes for CASSSRGRLGYTF.

The chain joins TRBV2 to TRBJ2-1; 8 bases are a match to TRBD2. Germline CDR1 and CDR2: SNHLY and FYNNEI. V lost 8 bases to trimming and J lost 5 bases; unmatched junction nucleotides: 5. This CDR3 has 13 amino acids. The CDR3 protein is CASREGANNEQFF. For the CDR3, the DNA is TGTGCCAGCCGGGAGGGCGCTAACAATGAGCAGTTCTTC.

The chain has TRBV3-1 (or the pseudogene TRBV3-2) and TRBJ2-2; weak D call: TRBD2 (5 bases). The CDR3 is made up of 14 amino acids. In germline, CDR1 is LGHDT, CDR2 YNNKEL (reference sequence). Trimming took off 1 base at V and 7 bases at J, with 10 bases between the two ends. The CDR3 sequence is CASSQGIEGGELFF. The CDR3 bases are TGTGCCAGCAGCCAAGGAATTGAGGGCGGGGAGCTGTTTTTT.

This clone came up a few times. The chain recombines TRBV11-1 with TRBJ2-3, with D maybe TRBD2 (6 bases). The V gene lost 5 bases and the J gene lost 5 bases, with 17 bases spanning the gap. The CDR3 is 15 residues long. Germline lookup yields CDR1 SGHAT and CDR2 FQDESV (reference sequence). DNA of the CDR3: TGTGCCAGCAGCATCGGGCGGGGAAGAGGAGATACGCAGTATTTT. It translates to CASSIGRGRGDTQYF.

The rearrangement links TRBV11-2 to TRBJ1-3, with unresolved D. V lost 5 bases and J lost 0, with 14 bases in between. Germline CDR1 and CDR2: SGHAT and FQNNGV. CDR3 length: 16 residues. The CDR3 protein is CASSPDTPLSGNTIYF. CDR3 bases: TGTGCCAGCAGCCCCGACACTCCCCTCTCTGGAAACACCATATATTTT.

This chain uses TRBV19 with TRBJ1-6; weak D call: TRBD1 (6 bases). V dropped 4 bases and J dropped 7 bases, with 17 bases sitting between them. Germline V gene sequence: CDR1 LNHDA, CDR2 SQIVND (reference sequence). The CDR3 is 16 residues long. The CDR3 sequence: CASSRKHRVVNSPLHF. As DNA, the CDR3 is TGTGCCAGTAGTAGAAAACACAGGGTCGTCAATTCACCCCTCCACTTT. Supplemented by reference TRBV19 and TRBJ1-6, the full variable domain reads DGGITQSPKYLFRKEGQNVTLSCEQNLNHDAMYWYRQDPGQGLRLIYYSQIVNDFQKGDIAEGYSVSREKKESFPLTVTSAQKNPTAFYLCASSRKHRVVNSPLHFGNGTRLTVT.

V gene TRBV3-1 (or the pseudogene TRBV3-2) combines with J gene TRBJ2-7; 7 bases map to TRBD2. The CDR3 is 15 amino acids. V gave up 0 bases and J gave up 4 bases; unmatched junction bases: 6. CDR1 and CDR2 (germline): LGHDT, YNNKEL (reference sequence). The CDR3 DNA reads TGTGCCAGCAGCCAAGATCATGGGGGGGGGTACGAGCAGTACTTC. Its protein product is CASSQDHGGGYEQYF.

The rearrangement links TRBV6-5 to TRBJ1-6; 7 nucleotides match TRBD1. J lost 7 bases, V lost 6 bases, and 9 bases had no gene match. This CDR3 region has 15 residues. Germline V gene sequence: CDR1 MNHEY, CDR2 SVGAGI. Written as DNA, the CDR3 is TGTGCCAGCAGCTTACAAGGGACAGTGAATTCACCCCTCCACTTT. It specifies CASSLQGTVNSPLHF.

The chain employs TRBV27 and TRBJ1-1, with D tentatively TRBD1 (5 bases). Germline V lookup: CDR1 MNHEY, CDR2 SMNVEV (reference sequence). The CDR3 covers 14 residues. The germline V and J ends were trimmed by 3 bases and 5 bases, with 13 bases remaining between them. The CDR3 region is CASSFQGLSTEAFF. CDR3 coding DNA: TGTGCCAGCAGTTTTCAGGGTCTGTCTACTGAAGCTTTCTTT.

The table lists this clone with a few counts. The chain employs TRBV19 and TRBJ1-2; D gene unclear. The germline CDR1 and CDR2 sequences are LNHDA and SQIVND (reference sequence). V was cut by 3 bases and J by 0 bases, with 11 bases left in between. This CDR3 is built from 15 residues. CDR3 region: CASSISRGANYGYTF. The CDR3 coding sequence is TGTGCCAGTAGTATTTCACGGGGAGCTAACTATGGCTACACCTTC. Filled out from reference TRBV19 and TRBJ1-2, the complete variable domain reads DGGITQSPKYLFRKEGQNVTLSCEQNLNHDAMYWYRQDPGQGLRLIYYSQIVNDFQKGDIAEGYSVSREKKESFPLTVTSAQKNPTAFYLCASSISRGANYGYTFGSGTRLTVV.

This chain connects TRBV12-3 or TRBV12-4 to TRBJ1-1; 8 bases fit TRBD1. Germline trimming cut 6 bases from V and 6 bases from J; bases unmatched to any gene: 3. CDR3 size: 12 residues. CDR3 region: CASRQGAPEAFF. The CDR3 region has the DNA TGTGCCAGCAGGCAGGGGGCCCCTGAAGCTTTCTTT.